This T cell receptor (beta chain) appears in the sequencing data of a study of T cell responses to AZD1222 COVID-19 vaccine. Clones were sequenced by immunoSEQ multiplex PCR, and TCRdb holds only the in-frame ones, with some missing. This sample has roughly 120,000 clones, with 80% to 90% found just once. V gave up 3 bases and J gave up 0 bases, with 8 bases separating them. Germline V gives CDR1 SGHAT, CDR2 FQNNGV. The CDR3 covers 15 residues. This clonotype was obtained from an adult in good health. The chain employs TRBV11-2 and TRBJ2-2; D remains unclear. Sample: peripheral blood, taken on day 0 of MenACWY control vaccination. CDR3 in DNA: TGTGCCAGCAGCTTCTCCGGGTCGAACACCGGGGAGCTGTTTTTT. Encoded protein: CASSFSGSNTGELFF.